Included here is one T cell receptor (beta chain) sequence, with context. Here immunoSEQ multiplex PCR was the method, and the copy in TCRdb shows in-frame clones only, minus some. The sample lists 75,000 to 100,000 clones; approximately 78% were seen once. The trim removed 7 bases at V and 4 bases at J, leaving 7 bases unmatched. The germline V gene encodes CDR1 SQVTM and CDR2 ANQGSEA. The CDR3 spans 15 residues. This sample was taken from a study of radiotherapy plus CTLA-4 blockade in lung cancer. The chain joins TRBV29-1 to TRBJ2-2; 12 bases are a match to TRBD2. The TCR comes from a human donor with non-small cell lung cancer who had a partial response to radiotherapy plus ipilimumab. Sequenced material: peripheral blood, taken from a patient treated with radiotherapy plus ipilimumab. The CDR3 sequence: CSGTSGNTRTGELFF. The DNA for the CDR3 is TGCAGCGGGACTAGCGGGAACACCCGCACCGGGGAGCTGTTTTTT.